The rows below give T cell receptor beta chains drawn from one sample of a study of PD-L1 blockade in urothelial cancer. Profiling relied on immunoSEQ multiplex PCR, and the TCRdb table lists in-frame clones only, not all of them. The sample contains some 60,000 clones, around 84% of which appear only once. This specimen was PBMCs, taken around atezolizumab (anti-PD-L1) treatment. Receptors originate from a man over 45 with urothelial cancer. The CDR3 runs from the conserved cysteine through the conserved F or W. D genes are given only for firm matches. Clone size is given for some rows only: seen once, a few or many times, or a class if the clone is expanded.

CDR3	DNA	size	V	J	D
CASRIKTSGHAYEQYF	TGTGCCAGCAGAATCAAGACTAGCGGGCACGCCTATGAGCAGTACTTC	few	TRBV6-4	TRBJ2-7	TRBD2
CASSAGRNTIYF	TGTGCCAGTAGTGCGGGAAGAAACACCATATATTTT	-	TRBV19	TRBJ1-3	-
CASSPGSTNEKLFF	TGCGCCAGCAGCCCAGGTTCAACTAATGAAAAACTGTTTTTT	-	TRBV5-1	TRBJ1-4	-
CAWTLAGAPNEQFF	TGTGCCTGGACTCTAGCGGGAGCCCCCAATGAGCAGTTCTTC	few	TRBV30	TRBJ2-1	TRBD2
CASSRDYEQYF	TGTGCCAGCAGCAGAGATTACGAGCAGTACTTC	-	TRBV7-9	TRBJ2-7	-
CASRTTGAQNYGYTF	TGTGCCAGCAGAACCACAGGGGCGCAGAACTATGGCTACACCTTC	-	TRBV11-2	TRBJ1-2	TRBD1
CASRPYSGISDEQFF	TGTGCCAGTAGACCCTATAGCGGGATTAGCGATGAGCAGTTCTTC	-	TRBV19	TRBJ2-1	TRBD2
CASSVAAGGHSGELFF	TGTGCCAGCAGCGTAGCAGCGGGAGGGCATAGCGGGGAGCTGTTTTTT	-	TRBV9	TRBJ2-2	TRBD2
CASSFQARRTDTQYF	TGTGCCAGCAGCTTTCAAGCGAGGCGCACAGATACGCAGTATTTT	-	TRBV7-2	TRBJ2-3	-
CASSVRGREQYF	TGTGCCAGCAGTGTTCGTGGCCGCGAGCAGTACTTC	-	TRBV2	TRBJ2-7	-
CASSSLGQGTNEKLFF	TGCGCCAGCAGCTCCCTGGGACAGGGAACTAATGAAAAACTGTTTTTT	few	TRBV5-1	TRBJ1-4	TRBD1
CASSHPAGVGEKLFF	TGTGCCAGCAGCCACCCGGCGGGGGTGGGTGAAAAACTGTTTTTT	-	TRBV7-9	TRBJ1-4	-
CATDRVGSTDTQYF	TGTGCCACGGACAGAGTAGGTTCCACAGATACGCAGTATTTT	-	TRBV10-3	TRBJ2-3	-
CASSLQGGTEAFF	TGTGCCAGCTCACTACAGGGGGGAACTGAAGCTTTCTTT	few	TRBV18	TRBJ1-1	TRBD1
CTSSQGDRGRSPLHF	TGCACCAGCAGCCAAGGCGACAGGGGGAGATCACCCCTCCACTTT	-	TRBV1	TRBJ1-6	-
CASRSTGTSVFTDTQYF	TGTGCCAGCAGGTCAACCGGGACTAGTGTTTTCACAGATACGCAGTATTTT	-	TRBV7-2	TRBJ2-3	TRBD2
CASRYQLGARSGNTIYF	TGTGCCAGCAGGTATCAACTGGGGGCTCGCTCTGGAAACACCATATATTTT	-	TRBV11-2	TRBJ1-3	-
CASSQTGLARGYGETQYF	TGTGCCAGCAGCCAAACTGGACTAGCAAGGGGCTATGGGGAGACCCAGTACTTC	-	TRBV7-9	TRBJ2-5	TRBD2
CASSPRTSSHEQYF	TGTGCCAGCAGCCCACGGACTAGCTCCCACGAGCAGTACTTC	once	TRBV7-8	TRBJ2-7	TRBD2
CASSYARQGSGNTIYF	TGTGCCAGCAGTTACGCCCGACAGGGCAGTGGAAACACCATATATTTT	-	TRBV28	TRBJ1-3	TRBD1
CASSFTGTGAYEQYF	TGTGCCAGCAGTTTCACCGGGACAGGGGCCTACGAGCAGTACTTC	few	TRBV27	TRBJ2-7	TRBD1
CASSLKSYRVGNQPQHF	TGTGCCAGCAGCTTAAAGAGTTACAGGGTTGGCAATCAGCCCCAGCATTTT	-	TRBV7-2	TRBJ1-5	-
CASSLRIGNPRLGFYEQYF	TGCGCCAGCAGCCTTCGAATCGGCAATCCGAGACTAGGATTCTACGAGCAGTACTTC	-	TRBV4-1	TRBJ2-7	-
CASSYSAGYLYNEQFF	TGTGCCAGCAGTTACTCGGCGGGATATCTCTACAATGAGCAGTTCTTC	-	TRBV6-5	TRBJ2-1	-